These T cell receptor beta chains were read from a single sample in a study of T-cell reconstitution after alpha-beta-depleted transplantation in children. TCRdb processed the PCR reads anew with MiXCR; each CDR3 protein has one entry. The sample holds a few hundred thousand distinct CDR3 sequences, about 20% seen once. The source was PBMCs from the stem cell graft donor, collected from the stem cell graft. The receptor source for this set is a human donor who donated a stem cell graft to a child with acute myeloid leukemia. CDR3s include the opening cysteine and the closing phenylalanine or tryptophan. A D gene is named only where the DNA matches it firmly. The size field is filled for only some rows; it gives once, few, many or a size class.

few	15	TRBV7-3	TRBJ2-1	TRBD2	TGTGCCAGCAGCACTCCTAGCGGGAGTAACAATGAGCAGTTCTTC	CASSTPSGSNNEQFF
few	15	TRBV5-5	TRBJ2-7	TRBD2	TGTGCCCGCCGGGGGGGCGGGACCCGTTGTTTCGAGCAGTACTTC	CARRGGGTRCFEQYF
-	15	TRBV9	TRBJ2-3	-	TGTGCCAGCAGCGTAGTGCCCGGAAGGGGGGATACGCAGTATTTT	CASSVVPGRGDTQYF
few	16	TRBV20-1	TRBJ2-1	TRBD2	TGCAGTGCTAGAGATGGCGGGAGGAGCCCTAACAATGAGCAGTTCTTC	CSARDGGRSPNNEQFF
-	13	TRBV12-3/TRBV12-4	TRBJ2-3	-	TGTGCCAGCAGTTTATTTGAGCCAGATACGCAGTATTTT	CASSLFEPDTQYF
few	15	TRBV9	TRBJ2-7	TRBD2	TGTGCCAGCAGCGTAGGGACTAGCGGGGACTACGAGCAGTACTTC	CASSVGTSGDYEQYF
many	14	TRBV10-3	TRBJ2-1	-	TGTGCCATCAGTGCCGGGAGCTCCTACAATGAGCAGTTCTTC	CAISAGSSYNEQFF
-	15	TRBV7-9	TRBJ2-1	TRBD2	TGTGCCAGCAGCTCTAGCGGGGGGGCGTATTATGAGCAGTTCTTC	CASSSSGGAYYEQFF
few	13	TRBV12-3/TRBV12-4	TRBJ1-4	-	TGTGCCAGCAGCCGGCAAAGAAACGAAAAACTGTTTTTT	CASSRQRNEKLFF
few	16	TRBV20-1	TRBJ1-1	-	TGCAGTGCTAGAGTGCTCGGGGACCCCCAGAACACTGAAGCTTTCTTT	CSARVLGDPQNTEAFF
many	15	TRBV29-1	TRBJ2-4	TRBD1	TGCAGCGTGCCCGGGACAGCCTACCAGGGAAGTTCTCAGTACTTC	CSVPGTAYQGSSQYF
few	14	TRBV12-3/TRBV12-4	TRBJ1-5	-	TGTGCCAGCAGTACCCACCTTCGCAATCAGCCCCAGCATTTT	CASSTHLRNQPQHF
many	13	TRBV24-1	TRBJ2-5	-	TGTGCCTCGGGACTCTCCCCCGGGGAGACCCAGTACTTC	CASGLSPGETQYF
few	15	TRBV20-1	TRBJ2-5	-	TGCAGTGCCCCCAGACCGAGGTCAGGGAAAGAGACCCAGTACTTC	CSAPRPRSGKETQYF
-	15	TRBV27	TRBJ2-2	-	TGTGCCAGCAGTTTATCTCCGGGATCAACCGGGGAGCTGTTTTTT	CASSLSPGSTGELFF
few	12	TRBV7-9	TRBJ2-1	-	TGTGCCAGCAGCTTAGCGGAGGGCGGGCAGTTCTTC	CASSLAEGGQFF
-	14	TRBV5-1	TRBJ2-7	TRBD2	TGCGCCAGCAGGGCCGGGACTACCGTCTACGAGCAGTACTTC	CASRAGTTVYEQYF
many	14	TRBV10-2	TRBJ2-7	TRBD2	TGCGCCAGCAGGGGGACTAGCGGGACTGGTGAGCAGTACTTC	CASRGTSGTGEQYF
few	11	TRBV5-1	TRBJ2-1	-	TGCGCCAGCATGATTAGCGATGAGCAGTTCTTC	CASMISDEQFF
-	14	TRBV3-1	TRBJ2-7	TRBD2	TGTGCCAGCAGCCAAGACAGCGGGGGGTACGAGCAGTACTTC	CASSQDSGGYEQYF
few	13	TRBV20-1	TRBJ1-5	-	TGCAGTGCTTCTTGGACGGCCGAGGGGCCCCAGCATTTT	CSASWTAEGPQHF
-	16	TRBV5-1	TRBJ2-2	TRBD1	TGCGCCAGCAGCTTACGGACAGGAGGAACGACCGGGGAGCTGTTTTTT	CASSLRTGGTTGELFF
-	15	TRBV24-1	TRBJ2-5	-	TGTGCCACCAGTGGAACACCTGGGGACCAAGAGACCCAGTACTTC	CATSGTPGDQETQYF
few	16	TRBV12-3/TRBV12-4	TRBJ2-2	TRBD1	TGTGCCAGCAGTTTGGGACAGGTCAGATCCACCGGGGAGCTGTTTTTT	CASSLGQVRSTGELFF
many	14	TRBV7-3	TRBJ1-5	-	TGTGCCAGCAGCTTATCAGGGGCTGATGGGCCCCAGCATTTT	CASSLSGADGPQHF
-	13	TRBV24-1	TRBJ1-5	-	TGTGCCACAGGAGGGGTTGGCAATCAGCCCCAGCATTTT	CATGGVGNQPQHF
few	13	TRBV6-5	TRBJ1-1	-	TGTGCCAGCAGTTACTCGACGAACACTGAAGCTTTCTTT	CASSYSTNTEAFF
-	14	TRBV6-2/TRBV6-3	TRBJ2-3	TRBD2	TGTGCCAGCAGACCTAGCGGGAGAGAAAATACGCAGTATTTT	CASRPSGRENTQYF
-	15	TRBV4-3	TRBJ2-7	TRBD1	TGCGCCAGCAGCCAAGGTGGGGACAGGGGCTACGAGCAGTACTTC	CASSQGGDRGYEQYF
-	15	TRBV7-3	TRBJ2-1	TRBD2	TGTGCCAGCAGCGCCCAAGCGGGAGGGGGGAATGAGCAGTTCTTC	CASSAQAGGGNEQFF
many	13	TRBV29-1	TRBJ1-2	-	TGCAGCGTTACTGCGAGGCCTCTGGATGGCTACACCTTC	CSVTARPLDGYTF
few	15	TRBV20-1	TRBJ1-5	TRBD1	TGCAGTGCTAGCCCCCATCGACAGGGGGGGTTTCCCCAGCATTTT	CSASPHRQGGFPQHF
-	16	TRBV4-1	TRBJ2-3	-	TGCGCCAGCAGCCAAGGTCGACAGACCTACACAGATACGCAGTATTTT	CASSQGRQTYTDTQYF
-	15	TRBV20-1	TRBJ2-1	TRBD2	TGCAGTGCTAGGGGGCTGGCGGGAGCCCCACGGGGGCAGTTCTTC	CSARGLAGAPRGQFF
many	15	TRBV20-1	TRBJ2-7	TRBD2	TGCAGTGCTCTTCAACTAGCGGGAGTTTTATACGAGCAGTACTTC	CSALQLAGVLYEQYF
-	15	TRBV2	TRBJ2-3	TRBD2	TGTGCCAGCAGTGCGGCTAGCGGGTTCTCAGATACGCAGTATTTT	CASSAASGFSDTQYF
-	15	TRBV9	TRBJ2-1	TRBD2	TGTGCCAGCACCGCGTCCTTCGGGAGGAGGAATGAGCAGTTCTTC	CASTASFGRRNEQFF
many	16	TRBV29-1	TRBJ2-2	-	TGCAGCGTTGAAGATACCGGCCCCAACGGGCCCGGGGAGCTGTTTTTT	CSVEDTGPNGPGELFF
few	13	TRBV5-6	TRBJ2-5	-	TGTGCCAGCAGCTTTGGGGTTCCTGAGACCCAGTACTTC	CASSFGVPETQYF
-	18	TRBV28	TRBJ2-2	-	TGTGCCAGCAGTTTATGGGACAGGCGCGGAGGGGACACCGGGGAGCTGTTTTTT	CASSLWDRRGGDTGELFF
-	14	TRBV12-3/TRBV12-4	TRBJ1-1	-	TGTGCCAGCAGTTTCAGGACCCCGAACACTGAAGCTTTCTTT	CASSFRTPNTEAFF
-	15	TRBV5-1	TRBJ1-4	-	TGCGCCAGCAGCTTGGACGGCCGGGTGAGGGAAAAACTGTTTTTT	CASSLDGRVREKLFF
many	13	TRBV20-1	TRBJ1-4	-	TGCAGTGCTAGAGGGGTAGGAGGTGAAAAACTGTTTTTT	CSARGVGGEKLFF
few	16	TRBV5-1	TRBJ1-4	-	TGCGCCAGCAGCCCAGGGGATCGCGCAACTAATGAAAAACTGTTTTTT	CASSPGDRATNEKLFF
few	15	TRBV12-3/TRBV12-4	TRBJ2-7	-	TGTGCCAGCAGTTTCGGACAGCCGTCTACCTACGAGCAGTACTTC	CASSFGQPSTYEQYF
few	16	TRBV9	TRBJ2-6	-	TGTGCCAGCAGCGAGCCAAGCGAGGCTGGGGCCAACGTCCTGACTTTC	CASSEPSEAGANVLTF
few	15	TRBV24-1	TRBJ2-5	TRBD1	TGTGCCACCAGTGATTTTAGAGGGGGCCGAGAGACCCAGTACTTC	CATSDFRGGRETQYF
-	14	TRBV6-2/TRBV6-3	TRBJ2-7	TRBD2	TGTGCCAGCAGCCTAGCGGGAGGGCACGACGAGCAGTACTTC	CASSLAGGHDEQYF
-	15	TRBV7-9	TRBJ2-1	-	TGTGCCAGCGTCCGGGCCAGGAGCTCCTACAATGAGCAGTTCTTC	CASVRARSSYNEQFF
-	14	TRBV5-1	TRBJ1-2	-	TGCGCCAGCAGCCCGGCTGAGAAGAACTATGGCTACACCTTC	CASSPAEKNYGYTF
few	14	TRBV10-3	TRBJ2-5	TRBD1	TGTGCCATCAGGGGGGACAGGGGGCAGGAGACCCAGTACTTC	CAIRGDRGQETQYF